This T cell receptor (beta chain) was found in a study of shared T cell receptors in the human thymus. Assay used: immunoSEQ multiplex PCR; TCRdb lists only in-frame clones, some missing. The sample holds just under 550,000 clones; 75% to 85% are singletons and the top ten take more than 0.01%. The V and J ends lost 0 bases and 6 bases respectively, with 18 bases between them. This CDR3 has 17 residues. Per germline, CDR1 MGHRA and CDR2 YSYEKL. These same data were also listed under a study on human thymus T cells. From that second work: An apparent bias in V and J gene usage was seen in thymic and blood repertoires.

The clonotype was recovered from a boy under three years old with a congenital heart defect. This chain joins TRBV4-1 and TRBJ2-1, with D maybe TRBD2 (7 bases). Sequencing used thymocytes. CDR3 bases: TGCGCCAGCAGCCAAGAAGGGCGGGGGTTCAGGGGCAATGAGCAGTTCTTC. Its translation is CASSQEGRGFRGNEQFF.